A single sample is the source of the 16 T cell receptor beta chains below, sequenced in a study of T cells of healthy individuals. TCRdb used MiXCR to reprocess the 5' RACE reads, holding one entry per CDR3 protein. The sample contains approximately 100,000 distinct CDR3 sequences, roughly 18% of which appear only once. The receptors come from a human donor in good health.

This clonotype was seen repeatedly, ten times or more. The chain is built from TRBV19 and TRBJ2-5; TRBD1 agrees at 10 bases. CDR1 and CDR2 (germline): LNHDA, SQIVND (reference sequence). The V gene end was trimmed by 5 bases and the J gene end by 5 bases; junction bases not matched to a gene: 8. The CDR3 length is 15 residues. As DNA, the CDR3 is TGTGCCAGTAGTCCGGGACAGGGGAGGATGGAGACCCAGTACTTC. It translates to CASSPGQGRMETQYF.

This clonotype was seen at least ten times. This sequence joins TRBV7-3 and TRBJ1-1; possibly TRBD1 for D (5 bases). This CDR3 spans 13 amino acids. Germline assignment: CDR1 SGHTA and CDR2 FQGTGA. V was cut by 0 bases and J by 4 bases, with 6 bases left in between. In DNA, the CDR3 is TGTGCCAGCAGCTTAACAGGGGTCACTGAAGCTTTCTTT. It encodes CASSLTGVTEAFF.

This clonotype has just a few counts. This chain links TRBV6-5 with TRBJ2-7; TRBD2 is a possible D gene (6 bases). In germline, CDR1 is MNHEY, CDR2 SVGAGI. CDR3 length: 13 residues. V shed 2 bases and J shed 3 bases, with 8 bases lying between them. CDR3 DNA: TGTGCCAGCAGTTACAGGCGGGGCTACGAGCAGTACTTC. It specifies CASSYRRGYEQYF.

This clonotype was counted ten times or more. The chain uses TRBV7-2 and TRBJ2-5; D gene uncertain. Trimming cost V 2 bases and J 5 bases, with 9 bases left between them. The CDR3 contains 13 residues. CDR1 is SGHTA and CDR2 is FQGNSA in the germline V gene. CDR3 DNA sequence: TGTGCCAGCAGCTTAAGTGACGGGGAGACCCAGTACTTC. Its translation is CASSLSDGETQYF.

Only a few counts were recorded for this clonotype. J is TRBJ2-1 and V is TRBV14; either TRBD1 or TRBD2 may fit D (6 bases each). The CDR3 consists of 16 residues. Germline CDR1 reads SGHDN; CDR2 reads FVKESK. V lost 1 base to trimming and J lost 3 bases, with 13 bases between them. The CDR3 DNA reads TGTGCCAGCAGCCAAGGGGGGGCCGCTCGCTACAATGAGCAGTTCTTC. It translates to CASSQGGAARYNEQFF.

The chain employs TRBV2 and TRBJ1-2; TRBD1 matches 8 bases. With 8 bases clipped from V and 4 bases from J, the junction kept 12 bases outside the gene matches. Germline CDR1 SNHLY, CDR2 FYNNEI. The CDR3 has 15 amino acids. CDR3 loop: CASEAAGGRTYGYTF. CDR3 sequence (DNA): TGTGCCAGCGAGGCTGCAGGGGGCAGAACCTATGGCTACACCTTC.

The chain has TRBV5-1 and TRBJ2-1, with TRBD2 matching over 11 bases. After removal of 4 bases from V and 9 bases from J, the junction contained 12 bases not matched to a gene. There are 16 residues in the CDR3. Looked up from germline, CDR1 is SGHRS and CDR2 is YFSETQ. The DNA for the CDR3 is TGCGCCAGCAGCCGTACCCCGGGGACTAGCGGAGGTGAGCAGTTCTTC. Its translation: CASSRTPGTSGGEQFF.

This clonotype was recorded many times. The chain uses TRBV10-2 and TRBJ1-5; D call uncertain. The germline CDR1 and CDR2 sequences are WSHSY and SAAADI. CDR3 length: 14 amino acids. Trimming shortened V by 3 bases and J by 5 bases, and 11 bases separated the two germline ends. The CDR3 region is CASSDAGRDQPQHF. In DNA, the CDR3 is TGCGCCAGCAGTGATGCGGGGAGGGATCAGCCCCAGCATTTT.

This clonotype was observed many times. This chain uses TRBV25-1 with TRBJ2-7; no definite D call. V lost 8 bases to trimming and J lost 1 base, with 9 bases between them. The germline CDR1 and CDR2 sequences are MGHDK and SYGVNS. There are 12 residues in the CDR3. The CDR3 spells CASLSYSYEQYF. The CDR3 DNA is TGTGCCAGCTTGAGCTATTCCTACGAGCAGTACTTC.

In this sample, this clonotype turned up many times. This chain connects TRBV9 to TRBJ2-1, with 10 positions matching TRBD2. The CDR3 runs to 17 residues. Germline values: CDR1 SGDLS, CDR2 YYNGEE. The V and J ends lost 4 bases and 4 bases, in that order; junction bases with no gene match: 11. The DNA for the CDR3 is TGTGCCAGCAGCCCGCGACTGATAGCGGGGGGTTACAATGAGCAGTTCTTC. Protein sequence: CASSPRLIAGGYNEQFF.

In DNA, the CDR3 is TGTGCCAGCTACCGAACGGGGCGGCCCTACGAGCAGTACTTC. It specifies CASYRTGRPYEQYF. The chain has TRBV6-2 or TRBV6-3 and TRBJ2-7, with D tentatively TRBD1 or TRBD2 (5 bases each). The V end was cut by 8 bases, the J end by 2 bases, with 16 bases between. CDR3 length: 14 residues. CDR1 is MNHEY and CDR2 is SVGEGT in the germline V gene.

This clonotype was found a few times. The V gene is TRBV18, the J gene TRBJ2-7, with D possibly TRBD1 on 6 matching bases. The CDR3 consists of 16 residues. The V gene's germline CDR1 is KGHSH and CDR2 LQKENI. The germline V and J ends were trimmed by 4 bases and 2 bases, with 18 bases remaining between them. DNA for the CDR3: TGTGCCAGCTCACTAAGGTCAGGGGCGCGGACCTACGAGCAGTACTTC. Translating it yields CASSLRSGARTYEQYF.

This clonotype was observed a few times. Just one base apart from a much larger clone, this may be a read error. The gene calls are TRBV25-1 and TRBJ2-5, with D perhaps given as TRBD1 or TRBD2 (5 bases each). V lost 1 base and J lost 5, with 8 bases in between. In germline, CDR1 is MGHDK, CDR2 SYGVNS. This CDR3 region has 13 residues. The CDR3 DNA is TGTGCCAGCAGTGAATGGGGGAAGGAGACCCAGTACTTC. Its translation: CASSEWGKETQYF.

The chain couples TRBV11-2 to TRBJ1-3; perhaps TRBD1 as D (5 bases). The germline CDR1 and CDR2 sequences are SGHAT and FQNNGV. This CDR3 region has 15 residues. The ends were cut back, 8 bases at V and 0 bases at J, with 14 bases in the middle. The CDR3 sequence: CASADPGPSGNTIYF. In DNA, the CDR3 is TGTGCCAGCGCTGACCCAGGGCCCTCTGGAAACACCATATATTTT.

The CDR3 sequence is CASSSGTSGRHTDTQYF. The CDR3 nucleotides are TGTGCCAGCAGCTCGGGGACTAGCGGGAGACACACAGATACGCAGTATTTT. The V call is TRBV7-2, the J call TRBJ2-3; 14 bases map to TRBD2. Unmatched junction bases numbered 5, after V lost 4 bases and J lost 2 bases. This CDR3 region has 17 residues. Germline lookup yields CDR1 SGHTA and CDR2 FQGNSA. Based on the CDR3 plus reference TRBV7-2 and TRBJ2-3, the full variable domain is GAGVSQSPSNKVTEKGKDVELRCDPISGHTALYWYRQSLGQGLEFLIYFQGNSAPDKSGLPSDRFSAERTGGSVSTLTIQRTQQEDSAVYLCASSSGTSGRHTDTQYFGPGTRLTVL.

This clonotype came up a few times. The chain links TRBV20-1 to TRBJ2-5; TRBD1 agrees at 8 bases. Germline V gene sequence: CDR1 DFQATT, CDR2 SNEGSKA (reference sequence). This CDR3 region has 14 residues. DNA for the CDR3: TGCAGCTTGCAGGGGGCGGGATCCCAAGAGACCCAGTACTTC. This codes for CSLQGAGSQETQYF.